This TCR beta chain was identified during a study of control samples from healthy donors and cancer patients. Profiled with immunoSEQ multiplex PCR; TCRdb holds only in-frame clones, not every one. The sample contains more than 75,000 clones, roughly 90% of which appear only once. Germline lookup yields CDR1 SGDLS and CDR2 YYNGEE. The length of the CDR3 is 15 residues. Trimming removed 0 bases from V and 5 bases from J, with 13 bases in between. This sequence joins TRBV9 and TRBJ2-3, with D maybe TRBD2 (5 bases). Material: PBMCs. This clonotype was sampled from a woman in her sixties with head and neck cancer. The chain's CDR3 is CASSVGLAWEDTQYF. The DNA of the CDR3 is TGTGCCAGCAGCGTAGGCCTAGCCTGGGAAGATACGCAGTATTTT.